The rows below give T cell receptor beta chains drawn from one sample of a study of cytomegalovirus exposure and HLA in healthy donors. TCRdb's copy holds only in-frame clones and misses some; the assay was immunoSEQ multiplex PCR. The sample holds 120,000 or so clones, nearly 90% seen once. Sequenced: PBMCs. These receptors all come from a young woman in good health and CMV-seronegative. Both conserved end residues are trimmed from each CDR3. The D gene is left open where the match is weak.

V gene	D gene	J gene	CDR3 protein
TRBV27	TRBD2	TRBJ2-3	ASSPRGVSTDTQY
TRBV10-3	NA	TRBJ2-2	AISESRRTANTGELF
TRBV6-5	NA	TRBJ1-1	ASSLDYTEAF
TRBV6-1	NA	TRBJ2-4	ASRERLTEAKNIQY
TRBV5-1	TRBD1	TRBJ1-6	ASSAGQPSPLH
TRBV7-9	NA	TRBJ2-1	ASSLPGEGNEQF
TRBV6-6	NA	TRBJ2-2	ASSYKRRNTGELF
TRBV30	NA	TRBJ1-5	AWSVDPAGTQPQH
TRBV7-6	TRBD1	TRBJ2-7	ASSRQGAVEQY
TRBV5-6	NA	TRBJ2-1	ASSQDRNEQF
TRBV28	TRBD1	TRBJ2-6	ASSRPGQGLSGANVLT
TRBV28	TRBD1	TRBJ1-5	AEGQDLNQPQH
TRBV11-2	TRBD1	TRBJ1-6	ASSSPRGTGANSPLH
TRBV6-1	TRBD2	TRBJ2-2	ASREAGGNPGELF
TRBV19	NA	TRBJ2-1	ASSLALEFEQF
TRBV6-5	TRBD1	TRBJ1-1	ASSPGDRPSGEAF
TRBV5-1	NA	TRBJ1-1	ASSSGVVRLNTEAF
TRBV30	NA	TRBJ2-5	AWSVGAMPETQY
TRBV28	NA	TRBJ1-3	ASTPHSGNTIY
TRBV28	NA	TRBJ1-2	ASRDLEVGYT
TRBV18	NA	TRBJ2-1	ASSPGLEASEQF
TRBV11-2	TRBD2	TRBJ2-1	ASSPPGLATLVQF
TRBV7-8	TRBD1	TRBJ2-7	ASSSDRGKSYEQY
TRBV12-5	NA	TRBJ2-1	ARRGASNSNEQF
TRBV10-3	NA	TRBJ1-3	AISDSGTSADTIY
TRBV5-6	TRBD2	TRBJ2-2	ASYQMTSPTGELF
TRBV2	NA	TRBJ2-1	ASSSDSYNEQF
TRBV28	NA	TRBJ2-6	ASSQAGANVLT
TRBV5-1	TRBD1	TRBJ2-3	ASSPPTGEFWTDTQY
TRBV7-9	TRBD1	TRBJ2-3	ASTSGQGAGDTQY
TRBV19	NA	TRBJ2-5	ASSILAGRGGTQY
TRBV7-8	NA	TRBJ1-5	ASSFGRVGGNQPQH